This T cell receptor beta chain was sequenced in a study of OX40 agonist ivuxolimab in advanced cancers. About the study: Prior checkpoint blockade (anti-PD-1, anti-PD-L1 or anti-CTLA-4) was permitted; around 40% had it. General observations from the study: Those patients achieving a partial response at 0.1-3.0 mg/kg showed among the lowest clonal expansion. Some patients without response likewise showed low normalized clonal expansion.

The V end lost 0 bases, the J end lost 4 bases, and 10 bases lay between the germline ends. The CDR3 runs 14 residues. Germline values: CDR1 SGHNT, CDR2 YYREEE (reference sequence). TCRdb's table, derived via immunoSEQ multiplex PCR, lists solely in-frame clones and lacks some. Among nearly 65,000 clones, about 90% were seen once, and the ten largest hold about 4.4%. As concerns this clone: Its antigen is as yet unknown.

The clonotype comes from an adult with an advanced solid tumor such as melanoma, head and neck, liver or kidney cancer. The sequencing used CD4+ or CD8+ T cells sorted from blood, collected in a trial of the OX40 agonist ivuxolimab. The rearrangement links TRBV5-4 to TRBJ1-2; possibly TRBD1 for D (6 bases). Here the CDR3 reads CASSLALDSYGYTF. In DNA form, the CDR3 reads TGTGCCAGCAGCTTGGCCCTGGACAGCTATGGCTACACCTTC.